These 20 T cell receptor beta chains were all obtained from the same sample, sequenced in a study of T cell changes during pregnancy in multiple sclerosis. TCRdb keeps only in-frame clones here, not all; method: immunoSEQ multiplex PCR. Here the sample spans about 65,000 clones, 85% to 95% being singletons. The sequenced sample was CD8+ T cells from peripheral blood mononuclear cells, obtained in the third trimester of pregnancy. The receptors shown here come from a female donor in good health, enrolled as a control in a pregnancy study.

This clone was observed a single time. This rearrangement joins TRBV9 to TRBJ1-2; unclear D gene. The CDR3 spans 15 residues. The germline CDR1 and CDR2 sequences are SGDLS and YYNGEE. The germline V and J ends were trimmed by 4 bases and 4 bases, with 17 bases remaining between them. CDR3 loop: CASSLRDFVGYGYTF. DNA of the CDR3: TGTGCCAGCAGCCTCCGGGATTTTGTAGGCTATGGCTACACCTTC.

This clone was counted between two and nine times. The chain carries TRBV4-1 and TRBJ1-1; D gene uncertain. V lost 0 bases to trimming and J lost 5 bases, with 13 bases between them. This CDR3 is built from 15 residues. The germline V gene has CDR1 MGHRA and CDR2 YSYEKL. The CDR3: CASSQDEGLVTEAFF. CDR3 in DNA: TGCGCCAGCAGCCAAGATGAGGGCCTGGTAACTGAAGCTTTCTTT.

This clone was observed once. V gene TRBV9 combines with J gene TRBJ1-5; 9 nucleotides align to TRBD1. V gave up 2 bases and J gave up 1 base; unmatched junction bases: 1. The CDR3 sequence is 15 residues long. CDR1 and CDR2 from the germline V gene are SGDLS and YYNGEE. CDR3 residues: CASSVGQGSNQPQHF. The DNA of the CDR3 is TGTGCCAGCAGCGTGGGACAGGGCAGCAATCAGCCCCAGCATTTT.

The chain has TRBV10-3 and TRBJ1-4, with TRBD1 matching over 7 bases. This CDR3 has 16 residues. V lost 4 bases and J lost 8; bases outside the gene matches: 13. Germline V gene lookup returns CDR1 ENHRY and CDR2 SYGVKD. The CDR3 nucleotides read TGTGCCATCAGTGCTGGGACAGTCGCCATGAAAGAAAAACTGTTTTTT. Residues: CAISAGTVAMKEKLFF.

This chain joins TRBV6-5 and TRBJ1-1; D not resolved. CDR1 and CDR2 (germline): MNHEY, SVGAGI. Trimming removed 2 bases from V and 0 bases from J, with 10 bases in between. This CDR3 has 15 amino acids. In nucleotides, the CDR3 is TGTGCCAGCAGTTACGGGCAAGGAATGAACACTGAAGCTTTCTTT. Its translation is CASSYGQGMNTEAFF.

This chain uses TRBV30 with TRBJ1-1, with D hard to call. The germline V gene encodes CDR1 GTSNPN and CDR2 SVGIG (reference sequence). The CDR3 has 11 amino acids. Trimming took 8 bases from V and 7 from J, leaving 14 bases between them. The CDR3 coding sequence is TGTGCCGAGTGGAGGAATGTTGAAGCTTTCTTT. It yields the protein CAEWRNVEAFF.

V and J are TRBV4-3 and TRBJ2-1; D gene unclear. The V end lost 1 base, the J end lost 1 base, and 14 bases lay between the germline ends. Germline V lookup: CDR1 LGHNA, CDR2 YSLEER. The CDR3 is 17 residues long. The CDR3 spells CASSQVARSPSYNEQFF. CDR3 nucleotide sequence: TGCGCCAGCAGCCAAGTGGCCAGATCGCCTTCCTACAATGAGCAGTTCTTC.

This clone was detected only once. The chain couples TRBV27 to TRBJ2-7; 8 nucleotides match TRBD1. Germline CDR1 MNHEY, CDR2 SMNVEV (reference sequence). V shed 8 bases, J shed 1 base, and the junction held 7 bases outside the gene matches. CDR3 length: 14 residues. In DNA, the CDR3 is TGTGCCAGCGAAACCCGGACAGGGTCCTACGAGCAGTACTTC. Translation: CASETRTGSYEQYF.

V usage is TRBV25-1 and J usage is TRBJ1-1; D might be TRBD1 (5 bases). Trimming removed 7 bases from V and 10 bases from J, with 13 bases in between. The CDR3 spans 11 residues. Germline V gene sequence: CDR1 MGHDK, CDR2 SYGVNS. This CDR3 is CASTIGVLAFF. The CDR3 region has the DNA TGTGCCAGCACAATAGGGGTTTTAGCTTTCTTT.

The chain links TRBV6-6 to TRBJ2-1, with 7 bases lining up with TRBD2. The CDR3 has 12 amino acids. Germline values: CDR1 MNHNY, CDR2 SVGAGI (reference sequence). Trimming removed 6 bases from V and 9 bases from J; junction bases left unmatched: 5. The CDR3 spells CASRGGFGEQFF. The CDR3, as DNA: TGTGCCAGCAGGGGGGGGTTCGGTGAGCAGTTCTTC.

This sequence joins TRBV19 and TRBJ2-2; no definite D call. The V gene's germline CDR1 is LNHDA and CDR2 SQIVND (reference sequence). V lost 7 bases and J lost 4, with 7 bases in between. The CDR3 contains 12 residues. Here the CDR3 reads CASTSGTGELFF. The CDR3 region has the DNA TGTGCCAGTACCTCAGGCACCGGGGAGCTGTTTTTT.

V is TRBV5-4 and J is TRBJ2-5, with a weak D call TRBD1 (6 bases). V dropped 5 bases and J dropped 5 bases, with 13 bases sitting between them. The CDR3 loop spans 13 amino acids. Germline lookup yields CDR1 SGHNT and CDR2 YYREEE (reference sequence). This CDR3 is CASRQGQRETQYF. The DNA for the CDR3 is TGTGCCAGCAGGCAGGGACAACGGGAGACCCAGTACTTC.

This clone was recorded once. J is TRBJ2-3 and V is TRBV27, with a possible D match to TRBD2 (7 bases). CDR1 MNHEY and CDR2 SMNVEV come from the germline V gene (reference sequence). This CDR3 contains 15 residues. The ends were cut back, 7 bases at V and 5 bases at J, with 19 bases in the middle. The CDR3 region is CASTSIGGAKDTQYF. In DNA, the CDR3 is TGTGCCAGCACCTCAATAGGGGGGGCCAAAGATACGCAGTATTTT.

The J gene is TRBJ1-1, the V gene TRBV5-8, with D perhaps TRBD1 (5 bases). Trimming took 3 bases from V and 0 from J, leaving 15 bases between them. The CDR3 extends over 16 amino acids. CDR1 and CDR2 (germline): SGHTS, YDEGEE. The CDR3 DNA reads as TGTGCCAGCAGCTGGGTAGGAGGGACCATGAACACTGAAGCTTTCTTT. Protein sequence: CASSWVGGTMNTEAFF.

In the case of this clone: This sample includes further DNA sequences coding for the same CDR3. The chain is built from TRBV9 and TRBJ1-2; D is perhaps TRBD1 (6 bases). V lost 4 bases and J 3 bases, leaving 16 bases between the germline ends. The CDR3 has 15 amino acids. Germline CDR1 is SGDLS and CDR2 is YYNGEE. CDR3 nucleotide sequence: TGTGCCAGCAGCCCGACGGGGGGCGCTGACTATGGCTACACCTTC. Its translation: CASSPTGGADYGYTF.

This chain uses TRBV9 with TRBJ2-7, with a possible D match to TRBD2 (7 bases). Trimming cost V 4 bases and J 3 bases, with 17 bases left between them. The CDR3 sequence is 15 residues long. Germline V gives CDR1 SGDLS, CDR2 YYNGEE. CDR3 nucleotides: TGTGCCAGCAGCCCCGGGGGGCCAAGGATCTACGAGCAGTACTTC. Encoded protein: CASSPGGPRIYEQYF.

V is TRBV7-9 and J is TRBJ2-7; D may be TRBD1 (6 bases). Germline V gives CDR1 SEHNR, CDR2 FQNEAQ (reference sequence). CDR3 size: 15 residues. The V gene lost 1 base and the J gene lost 3 bases, with 13 bases spanning the gap. The CDR3, as DNA: TGTGCCAGCAGCTTAGATTTAGGACAGAACTACGAGCAGTACTTC. Its translation is CASSLDLGQNYEQYF.

The chain joins TRBV30 to TRBJ2-7; TRBD1 agrees at 12 bases. This CDR3 is 14 amino acids long. With V trimmed by 5 bases and J by 5 bases, 7 bases remained unmatched. The germline V gene encodes CDR1 GTSNPN and CDR2 SVGIG (reference sequence). Written as DNA, the CDR3 is TGTGCCTGGCGGGACAGGGGGCAATTCGACGAGCAGTACTTC. It specifies CAWRDRGQFDEQYF.

The chain combines TRBV7-2 with TRBJ2-1; 9 bases are a match to TRBD1. The V segment lost 5 bases and the J segment 8 bases; nucleotides outside the gene matches: 7. This CDR3 region has 14 residues. Germline V lookup: CDR1 SGHTA, CDR2 FQGNSA. CDR3 DNA sequence: TGTGCCAGCAGCACCCGGGACAGGGTATATGAGCAGTTCTTC. Translating it yields CASSTRDRVYEQFF. Together with reference TRBV7-2 and TRBJ2-1, the CDR3 gives the full variable domain: GAGVSQSPSNKVTEKGKDVELRCDPISGHTALYWYRQSLGQGLEFLIYFQGNSAPDKSGLPSDRFSAERTGGSVSTLTIQRTQQEDSAVYLCASSTRDRVYEQFFGPGTRLTVL.

The chain is built from TRBV10-3 and TRBJ1-1; 7 bases are a match to TRBD1. Germline loops: CDR1 ENHRY, CDR2 SYGVKD. This CDR3 has 14 amino acids. The junction had 4 bases not matched to a gene; V was cut back by 4 bases and J by 2 bases. The chain's CDR3 is CAISGGTVNTEAFF. Here the CDR3 DNA reads TGTGCCATCAGTGGCGGGACAGTAAACACTGAAGCTTTCTTT.